Following are 30 T cell receptor beta chains from one sample sequenced in a study of T cell repertoires in cytomegalovirus infection. TCRdb called the reads again in MiXCR, with one record for every CDR3 protein. The sample yields around 300,000 distinct CDR3 sequences, 20% to 25% seen once. Antigens of these TCRs are unknown. The input for sequencing was cultured PBMCs, taken from culture after CMV antigen stimulation. These receptors all stem from a human donor in good health (CMV status not recorded). Some clones in this sample may be carry-over from other donors' samples.

V and J are TRBV7-9 and TRBJ2-2; D remains unclear. The germline CDR1 and CDR2 sequences are SEHNR and FQNEAQ (reference sequence). Trimming shortened V by 4 bases and J by 6 bases, and 9 bases separated the two germline ends. The CDR3 runs to 13 residues. Here the CDR3 reads CASSSSWAGELFF. The CDR3, as DNA: TGTGCCAGCAGCTCCTCATGGGCCGGGGAGCTGTTTTTT.

The chain links TRBV27 to TRBJ2-1, with D perhaps TRBD1 (6 bases). CDR3 length equals 17 residues. Trimming stripped 5 bases from V and 0 bases from J, with 17 bases between. The germline V gene encodes CDR1 MNHEY and CDR2 SMNVEV (reference sequence). The CDR3 reads CASSLRDTHVSYNEQFF. CDR3 DNA sequence: TGTGCCAGCAGTCTAAGGGACACCCACGTCTCCTACAATGAGCAGTTCTTC.

CDR3 bases: TGTGCCAGCAGCCAAGGTGCCACCATGAACACTGAAGCTTTCTTT. Protein product: CASSQGATMNTEAFF. The V call is TRBV3-1, the J call TRBJ1-1; D gene uncertain. Trimming shortened V by 1 base and J by 0 bases, and 9 bases separated the two germline ends. The CDR3 covers 15 residues. CDR1 and CDR2 from the germline V gene are LGHDT and YNNKEL (reference sequence).

This clonotype appeared a single time. The rearrangement uses TRBV7-9 and TRBJ2-7, with a possible D match to TRBD1 (5 bases). The ends were cut back, 0 bases at V and 1 base at J, with 10 bases in the middle. Germline CDR1 and CDR2: SEHNR and FQNEAQ (reference sequence). This CDR3 has 15 residues. CDR3 protein: CASSLALGQSYEQYF. Here the CDR3 DNA reads TGTGCCAGCAGCTTAGCGCTAGGACAATCCTACGAGCAGTACTTC.

A few counts support this clonotype. The chain combines TRBV25-1 with TRBJ2-5, with 10 bases that match TRBD1. CDR3 length: 18 amino acids. Germline V gene data show CDR1 as MGHDK and CDR2 as SYGVNS. Unmatched junction bases numbered 11, after V lost 0 bases and J lost 4 bases. CDR3 DNA sequence: TGTGCCAGCAGTGAATATATCCCGACAGGGGGCTTGGGAGAGACCCAGTACTTC. It specifies CASSEYIPTGGLGETQYF. Complete variable domain (other parts from reference TRBV25-1 and TRBJ2-5): EADIYQTPRYLVIGTGKKITLECSQTMGHDKMYWYQQDPGMELHLIHYSYGVNSTEKGDLSSESTVSRIRTEHFPLTLESARPSHTSQYLCASSEYIPTGGLGETQYFGPGTRLLVL.

The chain couples TRBV2 to TRBJ1-1; D is perhaps TRBD1 (6 bases). V lost 5 bases and J lost 1, with 17 bases in between. Germline V gene lookup returns CDR1 SNHLY and CDR2 FYNNEI. The CDR3 consists of 16 residues. DNA for the CDR3: TGTGCCAGCAGTTCGAAGCTGGACAGAAGGAACACTGAAGCTTTCTTT. Translated, it gives CASSSKLDRRNTEAFF.

The V gene is TRBV28, the J gene TRBJ2-2, with a weak D call TRBD2 (6 bases). This CDR3 region has 13 residues. CDR1 MDHEN and CDR2 SYDVKM come from the germline V gene. V dropped 7 bases and J dropped 3 bases, with 9 bases sitting between them. The chain's CDR3 is CASTSAHTGELFF. The CDR3 nucleotides read TGTGCCAGCACTAGCGCTCACACCGGGGAGCTGTTTTTT.

The chain carries TRBV10-3 and TRBJ1-2; the D is unclear. Germline-derived CDR1 and CDR2 are ENHRY and SYGVKD. The CDR3 covers 11 residues. V was cut by 2 bases and J by 3 bases, with 1 base left in between. Here the CDR3 reads CAISEDYGYTF. The CDR3 region has the DNA TGTGCCATCAGTGAGGACTATGGCTACACCTTC.

In this sample, this clonotype turned up a few times. The CDR3 nucleotides are TGTGCCAGCAGCTTAGGCCACCTAGAAAAAAACACTGAAGCTTTCTTT. Translation gives CASSLGHLEKNTEAFF. The V call is TRBV7-9, the J call TRBJ1-1; D ambiguous. Germline CDR1 is SEHNR and CDR2 is FQNEAQ (reference sequence). This CDR3 is 16 amino acids long. V dropped 1 base and J dropped 2 bases, with 14 bases sitting between them.

This clonotype was recorded at least ten times. V is TRBV7-2 and J is TRBJ2-1; 7 positions agree with TRBD2. There are 14 residues in the CDR3. Germline V gives CDR1 SGHTA, CDR2 FQGNSA. V gave up 7 bases and J gave up 8 bases; unmatched junction bases: 11. DNA for the CDR3: TGTGCCAGCACCGCGAGGGAGGGCCGTTATGAGCAGTTCTTC. Amino acids: CASTAREGRYEQFF.

The chain carries TRBV27 and TRBJ2-1; possibly TRBD1 or TRBD2 for D (5 bases each). V was pared by 6 bases and J by 5 bases, with 17 bases between. The CDR3 consists of 15 residues. The germline V gene encodes CDR1 MNHEY and CDR2 SMNVEV (reference sequence). The CDR3: CASRQLPLGDNEQFF. CDR3 nucleotides: TGTGCCAGCAGACAGCTACCCTTGGGGGACAATGAGCAGTTCTTC.

V and J are TRBV3-1 and TRBJ2-1; 9 bases are shared with TRBD1. The CDR3 is 16 residues long. V shed 1 base, J shed 9 bases, and the junction held 10 bases outside the gene matches. The V gene's germline CDR1 is LGHDT and CDR2 YNNKEL (reference sequence). CDR3: CASSQAGTGSLGEQFF. CDR3 sequence (DNA): TGTGCCAGCAGCCAAGCCGGGACAGGGAGTTTGGGTGAGCAGTTCTTC.

This clonotype was observed a few times. The chain carries TRBV28 and TRBJ1-2; D remains unclear. The CDR3 loop spans 16 amino acids. Germline V CDR1 and CDR2: MDHEN, SYDVKM. V was pared by 1 base and J by 3 bases, with 15 bases between. The CDR3 sequence is CASSLSGSAKYYGYTF. CDR3 nucleotides: TGTGCCAGCAGTTTATCGGGGAGTGCAAAATACTATGGCTACACCTTC.

This clonotype was counted between two and nine times. V is TRBV6-2 or TRBV6-3 and J is TRBJ2-7; 10 bases are shared with TRBD2. Per the germline V gene, CDR1 is MNHEY and CDR2 is SVGEGT. V shed 7 bases, J shed 4 bases, and the junction held 10 bases outside the gene matches. CDR3 length: 15 residues. CDR3 in DNA: TGTGCCAGCAAGCGTCAGCTAGCGGGAGCTTACGAGCAGTACTTC. This encodes CASKRQLAGAYEQYF.

Only a few counts were recorded for this clonotype. This sequence joins TRBV7-9 and TRBJ2-5; 9 positions match TRBD2. The junction had 7 bases not matched to a gene; V was cut back by 5 bases and J by 9 bases. The germline CDR1 and CDR2 sequences are SEHNR and FQNEAQ (reference sequence). The CDR3 is 13 amino acids. The CDR3 sequence is CASSPRGRVAQYF. The CDR3 coding sequence is TGTGCCAGCAGCCCCCGCGGGAGGGTGGCCCAGTACTTC.

This clonotype was observed many times. The V and J genes are TRBV9 and TRBJ2-1; TRBD2 matches 9 bases. The junction had 7 bases not matched to a gene; V was cut back by 0 bases and J by 3 bases. CDR1 is SGDLS, CDR2 YYNGEE, per germline. This CDR3 comprises 17 residues. The CDR3 nucleotides read TGTGCCAGCAGCGTAGATCAGCGGGAGGTGGTCTACAATGAGCAGTTCTTC. The encoded protein is CASSVDQREVVYNEQFF.

The J gene is TRBJ1-1, the V gene TRBV19, with D possibly TRBD1 on 6 matching bases. CDR3 length: 13 residues. Germline loops: CDR1 LNHDA, CDR2 SQIVND (reference sequence). Trimming took 7 bases from V and 0 from J, leaving 9 bases between them. The CDR3 DNA reads TGTGCCAGTAAGGGGGTCATGAACACTGAAGCTTTCTTT. This codes for CASKGVMNTEAFF.

This clonotype was seen ten or more times. V gene TRBV6-2 or TRBV6-3 combines with J gene TRBJ2-5, with 9 bases that match TRBD2. The junction had 5 bases not matched to a gene; V was cut back by 3 bases and J by 0 bases. The CDR3 has 16 amino acids. Looked up from germline, CDR1 is MNHEY and CDR2 is SVGEGT. The CDR3 protein is CASSYVSGRYQETQYF. Written as DNA, the CDR3 is TGTGCCAGCAGTTATGTCAGCGGGAGGTACCAAGAGACCCAGTACTTC.

The chain couples TRBV30 to TRBJ2-2, with D hard to call. V was shortened by 4 bases and J by 6 bases, with 12 bases between the two germline ends. Germline V CDR1 and CDR2: GTSNPN, SVGIG (reference sequence). CDR3 length: 13 residues. In nucleotides, the CDR3 is TGTGCCTGGAAACGGGCAAAGGCCGGGGAGCTGTTTTTT. Protein product: CAWKRAKAGELFF.

The chain employs TRBV2 and TRBJ1-5; D ambiguous. Trimming shortened V by 5 bases and J by 1 base, and 9 bases separated the two germline ends. The CDR3 runs 14 residues. Germline V CDR1 and CDR2: SNHLY, FYNNEI. Here the CDR3 reads CASSKEKSNQPQHF. CDR3 sequence (DNA): TGTGCCAGCAGTAAAGAAAAGAGCAATCAGCCCCAGCATTTT.

At least ten counts were recorded for this clonotype. The chain joins TRBV19 to TRBJ1-2; no clear D gene. V was shortened by 7 bases and J by 4 bases, with 13 bases between the two germline ends. The CDR3 runs 13 residues. Per germline, CDR1 LNHDA and CDR2 SQIVND (reference sequence). The CDR3 coding sequence is TGTGCCAGTACCCCCGGCAGACGCTATGGCTACACCTTC. Its translation is CASTPGRRYGYTF.

This clonotype appeared a few times. The V and J genes are TRBV4-1 and TRBJ2-4, with D hard to call. CDR1 is MGHRA, CDR2 YSYEKL, per germline. The V gene lost 0 bases and the J gene lost 0 bases, with 15 bases spanning the gap. CDR3 length: 18 residues. Written as DNA, the CDR3 is TGCGCCAGCAGCCAAGATCCCGCCGGTAGGATAGCCAAAAACATTCAGTACTTC. This encodes CASSQDPAGRIAKNIQYF.

This clonotype was recorded at least ten times. The chain couples TRBV7-2 to TRBJ2-1; D unresolved. Trimming removed 8 bases at V and 7 bases at J, with 15 bases between. In germline, CDR1 is SGHTA, CDR2 FQGNSA. CDR3 length: 13 amino acids. DNA of the CDR3: TGTGCCAGCCTTATCCAAGTTGGGAATGAGCAGTTCTTC. Translated: CASLIQVGNEQFF.

This clonotype was seen ten or more times. This chain connects TRBV7-2 to TRBJ2-5, with no clear D. The CDR3 totals 17 residues. Trimming removed 2 bases from V and 0 bases from J, with 16 bases in between. Germline CDR1 reads SGHTA; CDR2 reads FQGNSA. CDR3 sequence reads: CASSLPLRETYQETQYF. In nucleotides, the CDR3 is TGTGCCAGCAGCTTACCCCTTAGGGAAACTTACCAAGAGACCCAGTACTTC.

This clonotype was detected only a few times. This rearrangement joins TRBV27 to TRBJ2-7; D is tentatively TRBD1 or TRBD2 (5 bases each). The CDR3 contains 15 residues. The ends were cut back, 5 bases at V and 6 bases at J, with 20 bases in the middle. The V gene's germline CDR1 is MNHEY and CDR2 SMNVEV (reference sequence). Here the CDR3 reads CASSPTDKYSGEQYF. The CDR3 DNA is TGTGCCAGCAGTCCGACGGACAAGTACAGCGGCGAGCAGTACTTC.

The sample holds many counts of this clonotype. The gene calls are TRBV6-1 and TRBJ2-7; the match to TRBD2 covers 9 bases. This CDR3 comprises 16 residues. Per the germline V gene, CDR1 is MNHNS and CDR2 is SASEGT. J lost 4 bases, V lost 5 bases, and 12 bases had no gene match. The CDR3 DNA sequence: TGTGCCAGCAGTAAGGGCGGGAGGGCCATCTATTACGAGCAGTACTTC. Protein product: CASSKGGRAIYYEQYF.

The DNA of the CDR3 is TGTGCCAGCAGTCCGAGGACTGATCGGTGGGGTTTCTTT. Protein product: CASSPRTDRWGFF. The chain joins TRBV2 to TRBJ1-1, with D unclear. The CDR3 is 13 amino acids. Between the trimmed V and J ends, which lost 5 bases and 13 bases, there was a span of 20 bases. Germline V lookup: CDR1 SNHLY, CDR2 FYNNEI.

This sequence joins TRBV29-1 and TRBJ2-7; D possibly matches TRBD1 or TRBD2 (5 bases each). The V and J ends lost 7 bases and 6 bases respectively, with 22 bases between them. Per the germline V gene, CDR1 is SQVTM and CDR2 is ANQGSEA. The CDR3 has 14 residues. The CDR3 reads CSDRDLTRGLEQYV. The CDR3 bases are TGCAGCGACCGGGACCTCACTAGGGGCCTCGAGCAGTACGTC.

The chain carries TRBV6-1 and TRBJ2-2; the D gene could be TRBD1 or TRBD2 (5 bases each). From germline, CDR1 is MNHNS and CDR2 SASEGT. CDR3 size: 14 residues. Trimming pared 7 bases from V and 7 bases from J, leaving 16 bases between. The CDR3, as DNA: TGTGCCAGCACGGTATCCCATGGGGGCGGGGAGCTGTTTTTT. Encoded protein: CASTVSHGGGELFF.

The chain employs TRBV25-1 and TRBJ1-1; 11 bases align to TRBD1. The CDR3 length is 15 residues. Germline V gives CDR1 MGHDK, CDR2 SYGVNS. The V segment lost 6 bases and the J segment 4 bases; nucleotides outside the gene matches: 7. The CDR3 DNA follows: TGTGCCAGCAGGGGACAGGGGGGATCGGTCACTGAAGCTTTCTTT. It encodes CASRGQGGSVTEAFF. Full variable domain (outside the CDR3, taken from reference TRBV25-1 and TRBJ1-1): EADIYQTPRYLVIGTGKKITLECSQTMGHDKMYWYQQDPGMELHLIHYSYGVNSTEKGDLSSESTVSRIRTEHFPLTLESARPSHTSQYLCASRGQGGSVTEAFFGQGTRLTVV.